Presented here are 31 T cell receptor beta chains from one specimen sequenced in a study of blood T cell repertoires in COVID-19. Clones were read by immunoSEQ multiplex PCR, and TCRdb kept only the in-frame ones, dropping some. This sample has about 220,000 clones, with about 86% found just once. Input material: PBMCs or T cells enriched from blood (not recorded which). The receptors originated from a middle-aged woman with acute COVID-19.

The chain has TRBV5-1 and TRBJ1-2; TRBD1 matches at 8 bases. V lost 0 bases and J lost 0; bases outside the gene matches: 4. From germline, CDR1 is SGHRS and CDR2 YFSETQ. The CDR3 runs to 16 residues. Here the CDR3 reads CASSLAQDRANYGYTF. The CDR3 nucleotides read TGCGCCAGCAGCTTGGCGCAGGACAGGGCTAACTATGGCTACACCTTC. The full variable domain, completed using reference TRBV5-1 and TRBJ1-2, is KAGVTQTPRYLIKTRGQQVTLSCSPISGHRSVSWYQQTPGQGLQFLFEYFSETQRNKGNFPGRFSGRQFSNSRSEMNVSTLELGDSALYLCASSLAQDRANYGYTFGSGTRLTVV.

J is TRBJ1-1 and V is TRBV29-1, with TRBD1 matching 9 bases. The CDR3 totals 14 residues. The junction had 10 bases not matched to a gene; V was cut back by 6 bases and J by 5 bases. Germline lookup yields CDR1 SQVTM and CDR2 ANQGSEA. CDR3 nucleotide sequence: TGCAGCGTCCTAAAGCGGACAGGGGATACTGAAGCTTTCTTT. Amino acids: CSVLKRTGDTEAFF.

The rearrangement joins TRBV28 to TRBJ1-5, with D tentatively TRBD1 (6 bases). Trimming cost V 5 bases and J 3 bases, with 14 bases left between them. The CDR3 runs 15 residues. Germline V lookup: CDR1 MDHEN, CDR2 SYDVKM. The CDR3 loop reads CASSLQGRVNQPQHF. For the CDR3, the DNA is TGTGCCAGCAGTCTACAGGGCCGGGTCAATCAGCCCCAGCATTTT.

This clone is a singleton in its sample. The chain combines TRBV5-1 with TRBJ1-1; D might be TRBD1 (5 bases). Germline V gene sequence: CDR1 SGHRS, CDR2 YFSETQ. The length of the CDR3 is 15 residues. Trimming took 1 base from V and 6 from J, leaving 16 bases between them. CDR3 amino acids: CASSLSPREVSEAFF. CDR3 nucleotides: TGCGCCAGCAGCTTGTCCCCCAGGGAGGTTTCTGAAGCTTTCTTT.

V usage is TRBV30 and J usage is TRBJ2-7, with 8 nucleotides matching TRBD1. Germline CDR1 reads GTSNPN; CDR2 reads SVGIG (reference sequence). CDR3 length equals 15 residues. With V trimmed by 2 bases and J by 1 base, 7 bases remained unmatched. CDR3 DNA sequence: TGTGCCTGGAGTTTAGGACAGGGCTTGTCCTACGAGCAGTACTTC. This gives the protein CAWSLGQGLSYEQYF.

This chain links TRBV28 with TRBJ1-2; unclear D gene. Germline-derived CDR1 and CDR2 are MDHEN and SYDVKM. Trimming cost V 7 bases and J 0 bases, with 9 bases left between them. There are 13 residues in the CDR3. The CDR3 spells CASMGHSNYGYTF. In DNA, the CDR3 is TGTGCCAGCATGGGCCATTCTAACTATGGCTACACCTTC.

The chain couples TRBV5-4 to TRBJ2-5, with 7 positions matching TRBD1. This CDR3 is built from 16 residues. Looked up from germline, CDR1 is SGHNT and CDR2 is YYREEE (reference sequence). V dropped 3 bases and J dropped 2; count of bases not matched to a gene: 10. This chain's CDR3 is CASSWDDRVGQETQYF. The CDR3, as DNA: TGTGCCAGCAGCTGGGATGACAGGGTTGGGCAAGAGACCCAGTACTTC.

V gene TRBV27 combines with J gene TRBJ1-1, with D unresolved. Trimming pared 0 bases from V and 2 bases from J, leaving 10 bases between. The germline gives CDR1 MNHEY, CDR2 SMNVEV (reference sequence). There are 15 residues in the CDR3. The CDR3 bases are TGTGCCAGCAGTTTATCGCGCACTTCCAACACTGAAGCTTTCTTT. It is translated as CASSLSRTSNTEAFF.

This chain joins TRBV27 and TRBJ2-1; D may be TRBD1 (5 bases). The CDR3 runs to 11 residues. CDR1 and CDR2 (germline): MNHEY, SMNVEV (reference sequence). CDR3 nucleotide sequence: TGTGCTTGTGGGGCTGTCAATGAGCAGTTCTTC. As protein: CACGAVNEQFF.

This CDR3 reads CSVPRAGGETQYF. CDR3 bases: TGCAGCGTGCCGAGGGCAGGAGGAGAGACCCAGTACTTC. The chain recombines TRBV29-1 with TRBJ2-5; maybe TRBD2 (5 bases). Germline CDR1 reads SQVTM; CDR2 reads ANQGSEA. Deletions cut 6 bases from V and 4 bases from J, with 15 bases between. The CDR3 covers 13 residues.

The gene calls are TRBV27 and TRBJ2-7; possibly TRBD1 for D (6 bases). This CDR3 is 15 amino acids long. CDR1 and CDR2 from the germline V gene are MNHEY and SMNVEV (reference sequence). Trimming pared 6 bases from V and 5 bases from J, leaving 20 bases between. CDR3 loop: CASRGSLGRDNEQYF. In nucleotides, the CDR3 is TGTGCCAGCAGGGGTTCCCTGGGCAGGGACAACGAGCAGTACTTC.

As regards this clone: Germline and junction disagree at one end, which may indicate a read error. The chain combines TRBV18 with TRBJ1-1; a weak D match, TRBD1 (6 bases). This CDR3 is built from 13 residues. The germline gives CDR1 KGHSH, CDR2 LQKENI. The CDR3 nucleotides read TGTGCCAGCTCGCCCCGGGACACCGCTTTCCCCCTCTTT. Protein: CASSPRDTAFPLF.

V is TRBV2 and J is TRBJ1-5; D uncertain. The germline V gene encodes CDR1 SNHLY and CDR2 FYNNEI. The CDR3 totals 15 residues. Between the trimmed V and J ends, which lost 1 base and 9 bases, there was a span of 16 bases. CDR3 nucleotide sequence: TGTGCCAGCAGTGAAGGTACCGCTCAGTCGGGGCCCCAGCATTTT. This sequence encodes CASSEGTAQSGPQHF. The full variable domain, its missing parts supplied by reference TRBV2 and TRBJ1-5, is EPEVTQTPSHQVTQMGQEVILRCVPISNHLYFYWYRQILGQKVEFLVSFYNNEISEKSEIFDDQFSVERPDGSNFTLKIRSTKLEDSAMYFCASSEGTAQSGPQHFGDGTRLSIL.

The chain uses TRBV4-1 and TRBJ2-7; D not resolved. Germline V gene sequence: CDR1 MGHRA, CDR2 YSYEKL. V was shortened by 6 bases and J by 0 bases, with 9 bases between the two germline ends. The CDR3 length is 13 residues. The CDR3 reads CASSPQVSYEQYF. The CDR3, as DNA: TGCGCCAGCAGTCCCCAGGTCTCCTACGAGCAGTACTTC.

This clone was picked up a small number of times. This sequence joins TRBV6-4 and TRBJ2-1, with 8 bases that match TRBD1. V shed 3 bases, J shed 4 bases, and the junction held 2 bases outside the gene matches. The CDR3 is 14 residues long. Germline V gene data show CDR1 as MRHNA and CDR2 as SNTAGT. The CDR3 DNA sequence: TGTGCCAGCAGTGAAGGACAGGGATACAATGAGCAGTTCTTC. Its translation is CASSEGQGYNEQFF.

The V and J genes are TRBV5-6 and TRBJ1-2; TRBD1 agrees at 7 bases. The J segment lost 2 bases and the V segment lost 0 bases, leaving 4 bases of the junction unmatched. The CDR3 is 15 amino acids. Germline V gene sequence: CDR1 SGHDT, CDR2 YYEEEE. The CDR3 loop reads CASSLGQGTNYGYTF. The CDR3 DNA follows: TGTGCCAGCAGCTTGGGACAGGGAACGAACTATGGCTACACCTTC.

This chain joins TRBV5-6 and TRBJ1-1; D unclear. This CDR3 spans 17 amino acids. Trimming took 0 bases from V and 5 from J, leaving 20 bases between them. Germline CDR1 reads SGHDT; CDR2 reads YYEEEE. The DNA for the CDR3 is TGTGCCAGCAGCTTGGGGCACCCAGTAAAGCGGTGGACTGAAGCTTTCTTT. Protein: CASSLGHPVKRWTEAFF.

J is TRBJ1-5 and V is TRBV21-1. TRBV21-1 is a documented pseudogene. There are 15 residues in the CDR3. CDR3 residues: CASSGPAGSNQPQHF. CDR3 nucleotides: TGTGCCAGCAGCGGTCCGGCGGGGAGCAATCAGCCCCAGCATTTT.

The chain joins TRBV28 to TRBJ2-7; TRBD1 aligns across 7 bases. CDR1 is MDHEN, CDR2 SYDVKM, per germline. The V and J ends lost 1 base and 5 bases, in that order; junction bases with no gene match: 5. The CDR3 runs 14 residues. DNA of the CDR3: TGTGCCAGCAGTTTATACCACAGGGGAGACGAGCAGTACTTC. It specifies CASSLYHRGDEQYF.

The V and J genes are TRBV6-4 and TRBJ1-5; TRBD1 agrees at 10 bases. V lost 6 bases and J lost 5; bases outside the gene matches: 7. The CDR3 is 15 residues long. Germline lookup yields CDR1 MRHNA and CDR2 SNTAGT. The CDR3 sequence: CASRVGTGAYQPQHF. The CDR3 DNA is TGTGCCAGCAGGGTGGGGACAGGGGCTTATCAGCCCCAGCATTTT.

This clone appeared a few times. The genes are TRBV7-9 and TRBJ2-5, with 10 bases fitting TRBD2. The germline CDR1 and CDR2 sequences are SEHNR and FQNEAQ (reference sequence). V was pared by 1 base and J by 2 bases, with 4 bases of the junction left unmatched. The CDR3 has 16 amino acids. CDR3 bases: TGTGCCAGCAGCTTAGGGGTAGCGGGGGGACAAGAGACCCAGTACTTC. Encoded protein: CASSLGVAGGQETQYF.

About this clone: This sample includes further DNA sequences coding for the same CDR3. The chain carries TRBV9 and TRBJ2-2; D not certain. The CDR3 runs to 15 residues. V was trimmed by 1 base and J by 0 bases, leaving 7 bases between them. The germline V gene has CDR1 SGDLS and CDR2 YYNGEE. CDR3 in amino acids: CASSVSLANTGELFF. The DNA of the CDR3 is TGTGCCAGCAGCGTAAGCCTAGCGAACACCGGGGAGCTGTTTTTT.

This clone was seen just once. This rearrangement joins TRBV6-5 to TRBJ2-5; perhaps TRBD1 as D (6 bases). The CDR3 covers 15 residues. The germline CDR1 and CDR2 sequences are MNHEY and SVGAGI. V shed 0 bases and J shed 2 bases, with 10 bases lying between them. The CDR3 spells CASSYSRQAQETQYF. CDR3 nucleotides: TGTGCCAGCAGTTACTCGAGACAGGCACAAGAGACCCAGTACTTC.

This chain links TRBV7-3 with TRBJ2-2; D is possibly TRBD1 (5 bases). Trimming removed 6 bases from V and 6 bases from J, with 14 bases in between. The CDR3 consists of 14 residues. The germline gives CDR1 SGHTA, CDR2 FQGTGA. CDR3 DNA: TGTGCCAGCAGAAAGACAGATGGCCCCGGGGAGCTGTTTTTT. The encoded protein is CASRKTDGPGELFF.

The chain uses TRBV19 and TRBJ2-7, with 9 bases fitting TRBD1. CDR3 length equals 13 residues. CDR1 is LNHDA and CDR2 is SQIVND in the germline V gene (reference sequence). After removal of 8 bases from V and 2 bases from J, the junction contained 4 bases not matched to a gene. CDR3 amino acids: CASRDRVTYEQYF. The DNA of the CDR3 is TGTGCCAGTCGGGACAGGGTCACCTACGAGCAGTACTTC.

The J gene is TRBJ1-1, the V gene TRBV6-2 or TRBV6-3; D unresolved. Germline assignment: CDR1 MNHEY and CDR2 SVGEGT. V was pared by 4 bases and J by 0 bases, with 12 bases between. The CDR3 length is 15 residues. Written as DNA, the CDR3 is TGTGCCAGCAGTTCCGCCCAGGTGGTGAACACTGAAGCTTTCTTT. It yields the protein CASSSAQVVNTEAFF.

Of note for this clone: The same CDR3 arises from other DNA sequences in this sample as well. The chain employs TRBV7-9 and TRBJ2-2; no reliable D call. CDR3 size: 10 residues. V was cut by 10 bases and J by 3 bases, with 3 bases left in between. Germline CDR1 reads SEHNR; CDR2 reads FQNEAQ (reference sequence). Here the CDR3 reads CATYTGELFF. CDR3 nucleotides: TGTGCCACCTACACCGGGGAGCTGTTTTTT.

The J gene is TRBJ2-2, the V gene TRBV7-6; no clear D gene. V lost 5 bases, J lost 4 bases, and 11 bases lay in between. Germline assignment: CDR1 SGHVS and CDR2 FNYEAQ. CDR3 length: 14 residues. CDR3 nucleotides: TGTGCCAGCAGCCTCCGCCCGGGCACCGGGGAGCTGTTTTTT. The encoded protein is CASSLRPGTGELFF.

V is TRBV28 and J is TRBJ2-6; 10 bases are shared with TRBD1. J was trimmed by 2 bases and V by 6 bases; bases with no gene match: 10. The CDR3 sequence is 18 residues long. CDR1 and CDR2 from the germline V gene are MDHEN and SYDVKM. The CDR3 nucleotides are TGTGCCAGCAGCTCCGGGACAGGGGTCAGGCCTGGGGCCAACGTCCTGACTTTC. Translated, it gives CASSSGTGVRPGANVLTF. Full variable domain (outside the CDR3, taken from reference TRBV28 and TRBJ2-6): DVKVTQSSRYLVKRTGEKVFLECVQDMDHENMFWYRQDPGLGLRLIYFSYDVKMKEKGDIPEGYSVSREKKERFSLILESASTNQTSMYLCASSSGTGVRPGANVLTFGAGSRLTVL.

In its sample, this clone was seen once. The chain carries TRBV27 and TRBJ1-5; 10 nucleotides agree with TRBD1. J gave up 6 bases and V 9 bases, and 11 bases lay outside the gene matches. Germline V gives CDR1 MNHEY, CDR2 SMNVEV (reference sequence). The length of the CDR3 is 15 residues. CDR3 in DNA: TGTGCCAGTAGACAAAGACAGGGGGCTGGTCAGCCCCAGCATTTT. It translates to CASRQRQGAGQPQHF.

The chain combines TRBV21-1 with TRBJ1-2; the table gives TRBD1 as D, unverified against the DNA. TRBV21-1 is classified as a pseudogene. The CDR3 sequence is 14 residues long. The CDR3 DNA follows: TGTGCCAGCAGCAAAGTTGCAGGCTACTATGGCTACACCTTC. It translates to CASSKVAGYYGYTF.